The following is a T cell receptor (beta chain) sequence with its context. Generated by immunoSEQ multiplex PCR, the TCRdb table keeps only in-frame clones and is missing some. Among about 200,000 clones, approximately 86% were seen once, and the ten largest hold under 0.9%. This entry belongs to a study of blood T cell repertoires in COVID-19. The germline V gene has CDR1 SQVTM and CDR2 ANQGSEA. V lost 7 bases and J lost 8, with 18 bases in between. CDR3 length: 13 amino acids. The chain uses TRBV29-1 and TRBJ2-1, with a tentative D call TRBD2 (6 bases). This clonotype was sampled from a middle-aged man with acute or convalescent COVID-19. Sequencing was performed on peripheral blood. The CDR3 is CSASGLQGHEQFF. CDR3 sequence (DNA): TGCAGCGCCTCGGGACTCCAAGGGCATGAGCAGTTCTTC.